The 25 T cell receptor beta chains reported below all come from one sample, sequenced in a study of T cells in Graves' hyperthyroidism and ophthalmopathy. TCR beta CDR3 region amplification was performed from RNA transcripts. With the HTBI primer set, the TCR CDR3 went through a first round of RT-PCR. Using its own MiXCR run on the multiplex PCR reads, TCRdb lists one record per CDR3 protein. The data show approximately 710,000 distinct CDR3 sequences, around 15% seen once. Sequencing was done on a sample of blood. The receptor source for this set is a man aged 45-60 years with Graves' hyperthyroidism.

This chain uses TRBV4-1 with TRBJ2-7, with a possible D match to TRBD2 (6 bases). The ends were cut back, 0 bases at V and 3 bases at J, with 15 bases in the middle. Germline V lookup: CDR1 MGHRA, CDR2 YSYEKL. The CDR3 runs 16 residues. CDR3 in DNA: TGCGCCAGCAGCCAAGATCCTTGGGGGGAGCTCTACGAGCAGTACTTC. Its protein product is CASSQDPWGELYEQYF.

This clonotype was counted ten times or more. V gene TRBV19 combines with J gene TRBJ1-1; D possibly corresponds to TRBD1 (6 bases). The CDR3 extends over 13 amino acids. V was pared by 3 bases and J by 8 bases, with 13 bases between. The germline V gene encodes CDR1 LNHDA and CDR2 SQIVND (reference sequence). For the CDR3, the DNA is TGTGCCAGTAGTATGACCCGGACAGCGGAAGCTTTCTTT. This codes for CASSMTRTAEAFF.

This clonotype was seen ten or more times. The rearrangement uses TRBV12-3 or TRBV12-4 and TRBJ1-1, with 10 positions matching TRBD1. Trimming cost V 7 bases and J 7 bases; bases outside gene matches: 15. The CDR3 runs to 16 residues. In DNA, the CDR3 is TGTGCCAGCATTAAGGCGCGCGGACAGGGGGAAGGTGAAGCTTTCTTT. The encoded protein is CASIKARGQGEGEAFF.

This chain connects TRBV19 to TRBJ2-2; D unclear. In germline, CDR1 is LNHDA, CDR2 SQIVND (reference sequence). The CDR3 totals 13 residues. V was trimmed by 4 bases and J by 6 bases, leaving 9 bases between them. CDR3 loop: CASSTHAAGELFF. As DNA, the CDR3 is TGTGCCAGTAGTACGCATGCTGCCGGGGAGCTGTTTTTT.

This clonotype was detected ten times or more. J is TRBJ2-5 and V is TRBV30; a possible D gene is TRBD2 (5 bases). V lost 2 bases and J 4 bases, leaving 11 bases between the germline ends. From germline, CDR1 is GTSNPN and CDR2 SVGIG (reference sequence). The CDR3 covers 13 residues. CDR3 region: CAWSRGSIETQYF. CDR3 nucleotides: TGTGCCTGGAGTAGAGGGTCGATAGAGACCCAGTACTTC.

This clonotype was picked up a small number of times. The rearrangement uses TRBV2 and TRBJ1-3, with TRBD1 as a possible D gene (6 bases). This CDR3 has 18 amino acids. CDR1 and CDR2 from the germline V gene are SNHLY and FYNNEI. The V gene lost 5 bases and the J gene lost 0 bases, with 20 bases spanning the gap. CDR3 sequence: CASSFHLGGPSSGNTIYF. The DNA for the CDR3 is TGTGCCAGCAGTTTCCACCTCGGGGGCCCGAGCTCTGGAAACACCATATATTTT.

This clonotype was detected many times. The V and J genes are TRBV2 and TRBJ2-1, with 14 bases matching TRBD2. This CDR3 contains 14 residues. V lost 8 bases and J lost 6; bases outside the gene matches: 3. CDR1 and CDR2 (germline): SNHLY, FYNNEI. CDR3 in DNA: TGTGCCAGCGGGGGACTAGCGGGAGTCAATGAGCAGTTCTTC. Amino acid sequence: CASGGLAGVNEQFF.

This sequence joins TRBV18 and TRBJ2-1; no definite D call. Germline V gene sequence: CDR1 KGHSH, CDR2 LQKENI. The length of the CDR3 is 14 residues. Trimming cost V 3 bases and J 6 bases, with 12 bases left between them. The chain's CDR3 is CASSPGNSRNEQFF. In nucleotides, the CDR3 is TGTGCCAGCTCACCGGGGAATAGCCGCAATGAGCAGTTCTTC. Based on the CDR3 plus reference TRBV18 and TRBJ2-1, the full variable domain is NAGVMQNPRHLVRRRGQEARLRCSPMKGHSHVYWYRQLPEEGLKFMVYLQKENIIDESGMPKERFSAEFPKEGPSILRIQQVVRGDSAAYFCASSPGNSRNEQFFGPGTRLTVL.

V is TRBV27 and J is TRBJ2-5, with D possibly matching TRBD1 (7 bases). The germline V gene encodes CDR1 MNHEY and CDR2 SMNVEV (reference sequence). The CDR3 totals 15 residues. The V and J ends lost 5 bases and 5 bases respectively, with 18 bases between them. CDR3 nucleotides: TGTGCCAGCAGTGGGAGCAGGGGGGATGTGGAGACCCAGTACTTC. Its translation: CASSGSRGDVETQYF.

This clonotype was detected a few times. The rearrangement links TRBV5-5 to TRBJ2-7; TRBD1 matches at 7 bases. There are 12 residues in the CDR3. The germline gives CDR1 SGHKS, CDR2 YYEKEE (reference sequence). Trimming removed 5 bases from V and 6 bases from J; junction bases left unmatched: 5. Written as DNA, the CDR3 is TGTGCCAGCAGATCGACAGGGACCGAGCAGTACTTC. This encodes CASRSTGTEQYF.

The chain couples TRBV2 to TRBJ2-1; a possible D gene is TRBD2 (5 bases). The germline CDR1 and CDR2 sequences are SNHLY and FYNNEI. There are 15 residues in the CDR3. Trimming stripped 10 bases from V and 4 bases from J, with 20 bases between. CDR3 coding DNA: TGTGCCACTGTCCGGTGGGAGACTTCGTACAATGAGCAGTTCTTC. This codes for CATVRWETSYNEQFF.

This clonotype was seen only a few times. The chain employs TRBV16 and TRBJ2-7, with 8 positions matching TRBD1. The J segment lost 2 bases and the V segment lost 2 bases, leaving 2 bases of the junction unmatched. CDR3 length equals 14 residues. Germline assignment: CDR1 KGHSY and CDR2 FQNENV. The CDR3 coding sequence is TGTGCCAGCAGCCAACGACAGGGGCCCTACGAGCAGTACTTC. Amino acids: CASSQRQGPYEQYF. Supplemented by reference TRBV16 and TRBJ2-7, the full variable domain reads GEEVAQTPKHLVRGEGQKAKLYCAPIKGHSYVFWYQQVLKNEFKFLISFQNENVFDETGMPKERFSAKCLPNSPCSLEIQATKLEDSAVYFCASSQRQGPYEQYFGPGTRLTVT.

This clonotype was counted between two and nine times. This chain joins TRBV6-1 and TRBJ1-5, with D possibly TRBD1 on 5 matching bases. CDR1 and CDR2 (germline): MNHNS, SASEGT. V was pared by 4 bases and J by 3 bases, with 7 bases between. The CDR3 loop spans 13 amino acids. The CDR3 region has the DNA TGTGCCAGCAGTGCAGGGTACAATCAGCCCCAGCATTTT. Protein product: CASSAGYNQPQHF.

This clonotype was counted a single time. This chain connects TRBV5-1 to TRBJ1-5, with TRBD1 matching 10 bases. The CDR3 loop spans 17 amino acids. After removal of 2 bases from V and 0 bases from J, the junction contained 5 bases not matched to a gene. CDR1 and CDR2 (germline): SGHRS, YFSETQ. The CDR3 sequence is CASSLTGTGDSNQPQHF. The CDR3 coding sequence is TGCGCCAGCAGCTTAACCGGGACAGGGGATAGCAATCAGCCCCAGCATTTT.

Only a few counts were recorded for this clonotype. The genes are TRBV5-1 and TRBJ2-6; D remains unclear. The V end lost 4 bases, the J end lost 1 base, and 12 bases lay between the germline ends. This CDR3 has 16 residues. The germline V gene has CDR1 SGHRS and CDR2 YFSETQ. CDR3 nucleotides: TGCGCCAGCAGCCTGAGTTGGGTTTCTGGGGCCAACGTCCTGACTTTC. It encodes CASSLSWVSGANVLTF.

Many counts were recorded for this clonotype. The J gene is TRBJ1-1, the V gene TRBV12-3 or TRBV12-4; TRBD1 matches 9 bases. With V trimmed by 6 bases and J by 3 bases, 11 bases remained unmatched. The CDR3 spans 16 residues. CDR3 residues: CASRGARDREDTEAFF. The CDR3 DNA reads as TGTGCCAGCAGGGGAGCACGGGACAGGGAGGACACTGAAGCTTTCTTT.

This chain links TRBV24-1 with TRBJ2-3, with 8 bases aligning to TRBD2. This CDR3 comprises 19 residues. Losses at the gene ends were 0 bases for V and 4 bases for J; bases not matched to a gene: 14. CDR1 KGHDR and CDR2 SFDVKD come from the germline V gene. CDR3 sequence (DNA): TGTGCCACCAGTGATTTGCCCGACTATTCGCGGGAGGTCCCAGATACGCAGTATTTT. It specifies CATSDLPDYSREVPDTQYF.

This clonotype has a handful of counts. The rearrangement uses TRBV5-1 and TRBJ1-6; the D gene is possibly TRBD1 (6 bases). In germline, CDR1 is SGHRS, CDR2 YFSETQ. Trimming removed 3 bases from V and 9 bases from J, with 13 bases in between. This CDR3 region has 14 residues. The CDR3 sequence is CASSSGTFGSPLHF. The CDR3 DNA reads TGCGCCAGCAGCTCCGGGACATTCGGTTCACCCCTCCACTTT.

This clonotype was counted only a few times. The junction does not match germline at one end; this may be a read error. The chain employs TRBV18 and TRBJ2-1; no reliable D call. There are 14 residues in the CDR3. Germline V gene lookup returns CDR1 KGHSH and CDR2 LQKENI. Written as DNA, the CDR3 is TGTGCCAGCTCACCAGTTTTGCCTGTCCGTGAGCGGTTCTTC. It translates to CASSPVLPVRERFF.

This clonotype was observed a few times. The CDR3 nucleotides read TGTGCCTGGAGTGTAGGGCTATCCCGGCCCCAGCATTTT. Residues: CAWSVGLSRPQHF. This chain links TRBV30 with TRBJ1-5; D remains unclear. Trimming cost V 0 bases and J 9 bases, with 12 bases left between them. Germline CDR1 reads GTSNPN; CDR2 reads SVGIG (reference sequence). CDR3 length: 13 amino acids.

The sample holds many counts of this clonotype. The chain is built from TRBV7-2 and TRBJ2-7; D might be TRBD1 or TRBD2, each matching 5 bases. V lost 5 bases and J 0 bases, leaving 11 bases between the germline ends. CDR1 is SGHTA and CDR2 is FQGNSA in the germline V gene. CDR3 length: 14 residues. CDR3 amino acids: CASSPFGGSYEQYF. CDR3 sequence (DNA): TGTGCCAGCAGCCCCTTTGGGGGCTCCTACGAGCAGTACTTC. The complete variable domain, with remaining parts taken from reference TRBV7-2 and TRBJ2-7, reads GAGVSQSPSNKVTEKGKDVELRCDPISGHTALYWYRQSLGQGLEFLIYFQGNSAPDKSGLPSDRFSAERTGGSVSTLTIQRTQQEDSAVYLCASSPFGGSYEQYFGPGTRLTVT.

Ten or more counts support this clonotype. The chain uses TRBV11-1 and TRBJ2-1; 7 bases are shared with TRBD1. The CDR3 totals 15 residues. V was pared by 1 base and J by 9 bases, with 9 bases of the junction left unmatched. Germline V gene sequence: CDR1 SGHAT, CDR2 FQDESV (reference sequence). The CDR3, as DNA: TGTGCCAGCAGCTTAGTGGCAGGGGGTAGGGGTGAGCAGTTCTTC. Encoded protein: CASSLVAGGRGEQFF. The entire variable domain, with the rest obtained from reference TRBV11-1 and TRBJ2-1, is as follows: EAEVAQSPRYKITEKSQAVAFWCDPISGHATLYWYRQILGQGPELLVQFQDESVVDDSQLPKDRFSAERLKGVDSTLKIQPAELGDSAMYLCASSLVAGGRGEQFFGPGTRLTVL.

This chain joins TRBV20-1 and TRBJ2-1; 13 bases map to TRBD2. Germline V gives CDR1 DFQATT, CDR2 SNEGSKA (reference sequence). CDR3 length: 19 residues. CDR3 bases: TGCAATGCCCGGGACTTCCTTGGACTAGCGGGAGAGTCGTACAATGAGCAGTTCTTC. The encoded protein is CNARDFLGLAGESYNEQFF.

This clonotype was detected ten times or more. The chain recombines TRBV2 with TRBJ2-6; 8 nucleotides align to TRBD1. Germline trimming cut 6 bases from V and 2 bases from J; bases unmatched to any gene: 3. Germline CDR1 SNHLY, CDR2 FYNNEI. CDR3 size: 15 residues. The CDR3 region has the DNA TGTGCCAGCAGAGGACAGGGTACTGGGGCCAACGTCCTGACTTTC. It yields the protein CASRGQGTGANVLTF.

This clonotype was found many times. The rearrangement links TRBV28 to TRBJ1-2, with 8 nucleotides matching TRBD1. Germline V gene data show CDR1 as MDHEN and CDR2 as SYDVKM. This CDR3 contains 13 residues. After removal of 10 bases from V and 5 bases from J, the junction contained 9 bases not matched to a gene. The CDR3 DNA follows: TGTGCCATCTACGGACAGGGAGGTTATGGCTACACCTTC. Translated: CAIYGQGGYGYTF.